This T cell receptor beta chain was found in a study of tumor-infiltrating lymphocytes in primary liver carcinoma. Across the study: Sample yields of productive TCRbeta reads, ranging from roughly 3.5 to 7.13 million, were similar across tissue types.

From unsorted bulk tissue weighing about 20-32 mg, DNA and RNA were co-extracted. Patients' primary liver carcinoma was surgically resected. The patients, who had chronic HBV infection, were treatment-naive (untreated). Total RNA (around 500 ng) served as template for TCR beta cDNA synthesis primed by a constant-region primer. What produced the TCR beta libraries was three nested multiplex PCR rounds using slightly modified ARM-PCR. Running 10 cycles apiece, the first two PCR rounds relied on TRBV1-TRBV30 forward primers together with a C-beta reverse primer. TCRdb independently ran MiXCR on the multiplex PCR reads; one entry per CDR3 protein. The sample has some 94,000 distinct CDR3 sequences; approximately 71% are singletons. Of note for this clonotype: The antigen is unknown. Sequence at one end of the junction differs from germline and may be a read error.

CDR3 size: 13 residues. Germline V lookup: CDR1 MNHEY, CDR2 SVGAGI. General study points: Only about 8-25% of top clones spanned all five tumor regions.

The chain couples TRBV6-5 to TRBJ2-5, with D perhaps matching TRBD1 or TRBD2 (5 bases each). This TCR came from a woman aged 55-69 years with primary liver carcinoma and hepatitis B virus infection. Sequencing used liver tumor tissue from sampling region 5. Subset indicated: tumor region T5, tumor centre. In nucleotides, the CDR3 is TGTGTCAGCGGCACCGCGGTGGGGGAGACCCAGTATTTC. This sequence encodes CVSGTAVGETQYF.